A selection of T cell receptor beta chains follows, all from one sample in a study of CD8+CD57+ T cells in acquired aplastic anemia. TCRdb redid the calling of the reads with MiXCR, one entry per CDR3 protein. The data contain 270,000 or so distinct CDR3 sequences, 82% of them singletons. The sample was sorted CD4+, CD8+, or CD8+CD57+ T cells (not recorded which) from PBMCs. These receptors were collected from a human donor with aplastic anemia. Both conserved end residues are part of each CDR3. Fields, in order: clone size, D gene, J gene, V gene, CDR3 DNA, CDR3 protein. A D gene is named only where the DNA matches it firmly. Size is omitted from some rows. Given values are once, few, many or a class for expanded clones.

size: NA; D: TRBD2; J: TRBJ2-5; V: TRBV5-4; DNA: TGTGCCAGCAGCTTTACTAGCGCCAGAGTGTACCAAGAGACCCAGTACTTC; CDR3: CASSFTSARVYQETQYF
size: once; D: NA; J: TRBJ2-1; V: TRBV9; DNA: TGTGCCAGCAGCCAGGAGGGCACAAACGGTCAAGATGAGCAGTTCTTC; CDR3: CASSQEGTNGQDEQFF
size: NA; D: NA; J: TRBJ2-5; V: TRBV19; DNA: TGTGCCAGTAGTATGGGGAGCGGGCAAGGTGCCCAGTACTTC; CDR3: CASSMGSGQGAQYF
size: few; D: TRBD1; J: TRBJ1-2; V: TRBV6-5; DNA: TGTGCCAGCAGCCAGGGGGGCGGAGGCTACACCTTC; CDR3: CASSQGGGGYTF
size: NA; D: NA; J: TRBJ2-1; V: TRBV11-1; DNA: TGTGCCAGCAGCTTCCAGAGGGGCTGGGGGAGCGATGAGCAGTTCTTC; CDR3: CASSFQRGWGSDEQFF
size: NA; D: TRBD2; J: TRBJ2-3; V: TRBV7-3; DNA: TGTGCCAGCAGCTCTGCGGGAGCTTCGGGAGAGAACCGGTTT; CDR3: CASSSAGASGENRF
size: NA; D: NA; J: TRBJ2-5; V: TRBV9; DNA: TGTGCCAGCAGCGTAGGGGGGTCTAGAAATCAGCCCCAGTACTTC; CDR3: CASSVGGSRNQPQYF
size: few; D: NA; J: TRBJ2-7; V: TRBV10-3; DNA: TGTGCCATCAGTGAATTGGGGGTCCACGAGCAGTACTTC; CDR3: CAISELGVHEQYF
size: NA; D: NA; J: TRBJ2-3; V: TRBV7-9; DNA: TGTGCCAGCAGCGACGGCGGCACAGAAACGGAGACGCATTATTTT; CDR3: CASSDGGTETETHYF
size: NA; D: NA; J: TRBJ2-2; V: TRBV9; DNA: TGTGCCAGCAGCTTTGGACAACCGGCGGCCGAGCTGTTTTTT; CDR3: CASSFGQPAAELFF
size: NA; D: TRBD2; J: TRBJ2-3; V: TRBV5-8; DNA: TGTGCCAGCAGGTACGGGAGGGCAGATACGCAGTATTTT; CDR3: CASRYGRADTQYF
size: NA; D: NA; J: TRBJ1-1; V: TRBV24-1; DNA: TGTGCCACCAGTGATACTGAGAACACTGAAGCTTTCTTT; CDR3: CATSDTENTEAFF
size: few; D: NA; J: TRBJ1-3; V: TRBV10-3; DNA: TGTGCCATCAGTGAGAGAGGGGGATCTGGAAACACCATATATTTT; CDR3: CAISERGGSGNTIYF
size: NA; D: NA; J: TRBJ1-2; V: TRBV2; DNA: TGTGCCAACCGGGACACCGGGAACTATGGCTACACCTTC; CDR3: CANRDTGNYGYTF
size: NA; D: NA; J: TRBJ2-7; V: TRBV11-3; DNA: TGCGCCAGCAGCTTAGACCTGACAAGGATCTACGAGCAGTACTTC; CDR3: CASSLDLTRIYEQYF
size: NA; D: TRBD1; J: TRBJ2-7; V: TRBV29-1; DNA: TGCAGCGTTGGAGTACAGGGGCACGAGCAGTACTTC; CDR3: CSVGVQGHEQYF
size: NA; D: TRBD1; J: TRBJ1-5; V: TRBV6-1; DNA: TGTGCCAGCAAGGAACGGACAGGGTTGACCACAGATACGCAGCATTTT; CDR3: CASKERTGLTTDTQHF
size: NA; D: NA; J: TRBJ2-3; V: TRBV7-9; DNA: TGTGCCTACGGGTTAGCGGCGTGTCCAGATACCCAGTATTTT; CDR3: CAYGLAACPDTQYF
size: NA; D: NA; J: TRBJ1-1; V: TRBV7-8; DNA: TGTGCCAGCAGCTTAGCGCTAACACCGGACACTCAGTATCTCTTT; CDR3: CASSLALTPDTQYLF
size: NA; D: NA; J: TRBJ2-4; V: TRBV11-3; DNA: TGTGCCAGCAGCGGAGATCTGACAGTTCAGTACTTC; CDR3: CASSGDLTVQYF
size: NA; D: NA; J: TRBJ1-3; V: TRBV7-3; DNA: TGCGCCAGCAGCCTAGCTCTGGGAGGGCGCGTCGGAGCCACCATATATTTT; CDR3: CASSLALGGRVGATIYF
size: NA; D: TRBD1; J: TRBJ1-2; V: TRBV20-1; DNA: TGCAGTGCTAGGGCGCAGGGGGGGTACACCTTC; CDR3: CSARAQGGYTF
size: NA; D: TRBD2; J: TRBJ2-5; V: TRBV7-8; DNA: TGTGCCGGCCACTTAGCGGGGGAGACCGATACGTTC; CDR3: CAGHLAGETDTF
size: NA; D: NA; J: TRBJ1-2; V: TRBV2; DNA: TGTGACAGCGGGGACGGGGGCACAGATGCGTACTACTTC; CDR3: CDSGDGGTDAYYF
size: NA; D: TRBD1; J: TRBJ2-7; V: TRBV7-9; DNA: TGTGCCAGCAGCCCCGGGACAGGGACTAACGAGCAGTACTTC; CDR3: CASSPGTGTNEQYF
size: NA; D: NA; J: TRBJ2-7; V: TRBV6-2/TRBV6-3; DNA: TGTGCCAGCAGTTACCCCTGGGAGGACTACGAGCAGTACTTC; CDR3: CASSYPWEDYEQYF
size: NA; D: NA; J: TRBJ1-2; V: TRBV7-6; DNA: TGTGCCAGCAGCTTAGCCCACGGGACAAAAGAGTCCCAGTACACCTTC; CDR3: CASSLAHGTKESQYTF
size: once; D: NA; J: TRBJ1-4; V: TRBV2; DNA: TGTGCCAGCGATCGGTTCGAGGGTGAAAAACTGTTTTTT; CDR3: CASDRFEGEKLFF
size: NA; D: NA; J: TRBJ2-6; V: TRBV9; DNA: TGTGCCAGCAGCGTAGGGGGACACAGCACAGATACGCACGTCCTGACTTTC; CDR3: CASSVGGHSTDTHVLTF
size: NA; D: NA; J: TRBJ1-2; V: TRBV7-3; DNA: TGTGCCAGCAGCTTAGACCCGGATGGCTACACCTTC; CDR3: CASSLDPDGYTF
size: NA; D: NA; J: TRBJ1-5; V: TRBV19; DNA: TGTGCCACTAGTAATGTGAGGGCAGCCAACCAGCCGCAGCACTTT; CDR3: CATSNVRAANQPQHF
size: NA; D: NA; J: TRBJ2-1; V: TRBV7-3; DNA: TGTGCCAGTAGTTTTCATAGCGGAGGGGGGAACGAGCAGCAGTTCTTC; CDR3: CASSFHSGGGNEQQFF
size: few; D: NA; J: TRBJ2-3; V: TRBV10-3; DNA: TGTGCCATCAGTGGGTATTGGGCGGATACGCAGTATTTT; CDR3: CAISGYWADTQYF
size: NA; D: NA; J: TRBJ2-5; V: TRBV7-3; DNA: TGTGCCAGCAGCATGGCAGCCAGCCCAGACTCCCAGTACTTC; CDR3: CASSMAASPDSQYF
size: once; D: NA; J: TRBJ2-1; V: TRBV9; DNA: NA; CDR3: CASGGAWFIQYFVF